The 5 T cell receptor beta chains listed next were all sequenced from one sample in a study of T cell changes during pregnancy in multiple sclerosis. Sequencing used immunoSEQ multiplex PCR; TCRdb keeps in-frame clones, though not all of them. Of under 45,000 clones in the sample, 80% to 95% were seen once. The specimen was CD4+ T cells from peripheral blood mononuclear cells, collected in the third trimester of pregnancy. The receptors were sampled from a female donor in good health, enrolled as a control in a pregnancy study.

The count of this clone is one. The chain has TRBV29-1 and TRBJ1-2, with D possibly TRBD1 on 5 matching bases. From germline, CDR1 is SQVTM and CDR2 ANQGSEA. The CDR3 covers 14 residues. V was trimmed by 4 bases and J by 2 bases, leaving 14 bases between them. The CDR3: CSVVPGGFNYGYTF. The CDR3, as DNA: TGCAGCGTTGTGCCCGGGGGATTCAACTATGGCTACACCTTC.

This chain joins TRBV11-3 and TRBJ2-5; TRBD2 agrees at 13 bases. The germline V gene encodes CDR1 SGHNT and CDR2 YENEEA. Trimming at V came to 1 base and at J to 5 bases, leaving 7 bases not matched to a gene. CDR3 size: 17 residues. CDR3 coding DNA: TGTGCCAGCAGCTTAGGCGGACTAGCGGGGGTTCTGGAGACCCAGTACTTC. Its protein product is CASSLGGLAGVLETQYF.

This clone came up once. V gene TRBV7-2 combines with J gene TRBJ2-5; D uncertain. Germline V gene sequence: CDR1 SGHTA, CDR2 FQGNSA. CDR3 length equals 15 residues. Trimming took off 5 bases at V and 5 bases at J, with 18 bases between the two ends. The CDR3 loop reads CASSPYNTPRETQYF. DNA for the CDR3: TGTGCCAGCAGCCCCTACAACACCCCGCGGGAGACCCAGTACTTC.

The V and J genes are TRBV28 and TRBJ1-2, with TRBD1 matching over 7 bases. V shed 7 bases, J shed 1 base, and the junction held 6 bases outside the gene matches. The CDR3 has 14 amino acids. CDR1 and CDR2 (germline): MDHEN, SYDVKM. CDR3 nucleotides: TGTGCCAGCATTCCAGGGACAGTTAACTATGGCTACACCTTC. The encoded protein is CASIPGTVNYGYTF.

For the CDR3, the DNA is TGTGCCAGCAGCTTATGGGGGCGGGGGGGTAAAACAGATACGCAGTATTTT. Translation gives CASSLWGRGGKTDTQYF. V is TRBV7-2 and J is TRBJ2-3, with 9 positions matching TRBD2. The CDR3 is 17 amino acids. After removal of 2 bases from V and 3 bases from J, the junction contained 9 bases not matched to a gene. The germline V gene encodes CDR1 SGHTA and CDR2 FQGNSA.